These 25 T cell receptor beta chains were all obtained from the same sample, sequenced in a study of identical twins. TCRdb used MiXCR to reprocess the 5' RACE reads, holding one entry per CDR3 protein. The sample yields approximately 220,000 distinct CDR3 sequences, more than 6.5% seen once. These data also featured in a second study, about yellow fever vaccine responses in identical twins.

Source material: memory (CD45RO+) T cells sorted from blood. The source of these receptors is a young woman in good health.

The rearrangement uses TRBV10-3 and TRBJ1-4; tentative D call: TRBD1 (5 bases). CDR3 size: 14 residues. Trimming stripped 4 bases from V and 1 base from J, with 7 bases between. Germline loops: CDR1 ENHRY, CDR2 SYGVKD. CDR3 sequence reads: CAISVGGTNEKLFF. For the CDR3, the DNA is TGTGCCATCAGTGTGGGGGGAACTAATGAAAAACTGTTTTTT.

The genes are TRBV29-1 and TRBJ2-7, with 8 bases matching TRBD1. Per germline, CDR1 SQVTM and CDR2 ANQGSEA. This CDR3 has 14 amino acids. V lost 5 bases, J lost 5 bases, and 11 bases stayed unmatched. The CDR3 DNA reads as TGCAGCGTTTCAATTCGACAGGGGATCGACGAGCAGTACTTC. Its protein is CSVSIRQGIDEQYF.

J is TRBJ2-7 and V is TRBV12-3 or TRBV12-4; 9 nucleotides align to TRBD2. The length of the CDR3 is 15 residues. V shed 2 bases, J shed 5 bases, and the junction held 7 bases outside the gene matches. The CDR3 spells CASSLLREGPHEQYF. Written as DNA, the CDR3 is TGTGCCAGCAGTTTATTGCGGGAGGGCCCCCACGAGCAGTACTTC.

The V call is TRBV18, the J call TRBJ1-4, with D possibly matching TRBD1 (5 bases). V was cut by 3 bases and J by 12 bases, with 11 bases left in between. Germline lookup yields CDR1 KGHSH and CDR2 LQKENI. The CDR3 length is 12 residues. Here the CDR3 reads CASSPGPGELFF. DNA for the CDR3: TGTGCCAGCTCACCGGGGCCGGGGGAACTGTTTTTT.

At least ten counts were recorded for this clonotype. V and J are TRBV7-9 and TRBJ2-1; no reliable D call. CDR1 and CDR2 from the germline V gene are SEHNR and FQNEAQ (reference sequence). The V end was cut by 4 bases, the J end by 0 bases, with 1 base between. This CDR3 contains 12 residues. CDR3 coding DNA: TGTGCCAGCAGCTACTCCTACAATGAGCAGTTCTTC. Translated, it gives CASSYSYNEQFF.

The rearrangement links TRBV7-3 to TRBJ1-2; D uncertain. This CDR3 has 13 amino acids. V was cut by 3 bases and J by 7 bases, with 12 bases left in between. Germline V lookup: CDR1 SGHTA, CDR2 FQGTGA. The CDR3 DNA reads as TGTGCCAGCAGCTTCGGACCCGAGAGTGGCTACACCTTC. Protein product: CASSFGPESGYTF.

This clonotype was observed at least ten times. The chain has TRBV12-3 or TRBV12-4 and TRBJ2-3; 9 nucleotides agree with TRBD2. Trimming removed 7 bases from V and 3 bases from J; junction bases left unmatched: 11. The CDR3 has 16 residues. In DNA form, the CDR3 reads TGTGCCAGCAAGTCCAGGCTAGCGGGAATAACAGATACGCAGTATTTT. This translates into CASKSRLAGITDTQYF.

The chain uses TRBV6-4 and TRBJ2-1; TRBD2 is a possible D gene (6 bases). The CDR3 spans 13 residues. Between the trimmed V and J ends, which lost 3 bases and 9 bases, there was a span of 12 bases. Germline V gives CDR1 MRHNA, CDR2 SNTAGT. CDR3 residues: CASSESSVSEQFF. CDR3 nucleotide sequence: TGTGCCAGCAGTGAGTCTAGCGTTAGTGAGCAGTTCTTC.

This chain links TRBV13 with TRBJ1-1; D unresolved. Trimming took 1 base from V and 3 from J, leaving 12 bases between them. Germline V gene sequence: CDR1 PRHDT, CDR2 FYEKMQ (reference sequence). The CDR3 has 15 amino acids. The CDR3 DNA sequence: TGTGCCAGCAGCTTAGAGTTGATCCAGGACACTGAAGCTTTCTTT. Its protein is CASSLELIQDTEAFF.

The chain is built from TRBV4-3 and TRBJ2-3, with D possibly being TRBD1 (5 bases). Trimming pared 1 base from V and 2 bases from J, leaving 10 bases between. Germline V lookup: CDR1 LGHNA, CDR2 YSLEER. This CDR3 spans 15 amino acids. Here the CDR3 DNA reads TGCGCCAGCAGCCAAGCTGCAGGGCCCACAGATACGCAGTATTTT. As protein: CASSQAAGPTDTQYF.

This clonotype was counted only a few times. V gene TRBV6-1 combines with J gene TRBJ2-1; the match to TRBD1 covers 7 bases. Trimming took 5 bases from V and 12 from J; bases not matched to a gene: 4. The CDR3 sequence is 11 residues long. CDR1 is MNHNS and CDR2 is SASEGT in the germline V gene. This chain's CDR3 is CASSIDRVQFF. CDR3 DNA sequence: TGTGCCAGCAGTATCGACAGGGTGCAGTTCTTC.

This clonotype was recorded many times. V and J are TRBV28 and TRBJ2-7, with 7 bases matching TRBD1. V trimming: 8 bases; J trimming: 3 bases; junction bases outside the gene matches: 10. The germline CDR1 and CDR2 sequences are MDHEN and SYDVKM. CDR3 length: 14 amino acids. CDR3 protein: CASHPTGSIYEQYF. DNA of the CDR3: TGTGCCAGCCACCCGACAGGGAGTATCTACGAGCAGTACTTC.

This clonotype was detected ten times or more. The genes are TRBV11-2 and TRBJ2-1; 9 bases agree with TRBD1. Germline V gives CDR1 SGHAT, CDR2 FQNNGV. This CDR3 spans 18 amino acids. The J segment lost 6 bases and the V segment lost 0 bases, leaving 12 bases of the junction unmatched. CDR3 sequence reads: CASSLDGYRGRGSNEQFF. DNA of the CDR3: TGTGCCAGCAGCTTAGACGGGTACAGGGGGCGAGGGTCCAATGAGCAGTTCTTC.

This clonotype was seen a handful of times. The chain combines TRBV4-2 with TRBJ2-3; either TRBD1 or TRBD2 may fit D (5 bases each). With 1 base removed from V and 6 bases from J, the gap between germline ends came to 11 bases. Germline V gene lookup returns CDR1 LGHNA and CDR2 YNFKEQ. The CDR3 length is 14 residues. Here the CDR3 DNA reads TGTGCCAGCAGCCAAGGGGGGAGCTCGGATACGCAGTATTTT. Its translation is CASSQGGSSDTQYF.

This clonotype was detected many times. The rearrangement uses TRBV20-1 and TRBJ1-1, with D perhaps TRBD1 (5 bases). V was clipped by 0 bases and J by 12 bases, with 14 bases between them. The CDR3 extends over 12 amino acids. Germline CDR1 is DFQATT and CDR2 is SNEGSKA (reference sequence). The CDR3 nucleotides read TGCAGTGCTAGAGAAGATTGGGACGGTTCTTTCTTT. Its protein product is CSAREDWDGSFF.

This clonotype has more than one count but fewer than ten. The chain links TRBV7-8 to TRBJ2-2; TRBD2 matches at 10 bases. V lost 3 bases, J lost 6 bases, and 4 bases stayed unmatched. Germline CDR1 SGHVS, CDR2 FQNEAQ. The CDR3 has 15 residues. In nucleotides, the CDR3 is TGTGCCAGCAGCTTTTCCAGCGGGAGGGCCGGGGAGCTGTTTTTT. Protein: CASSFSSGRAGELFF.

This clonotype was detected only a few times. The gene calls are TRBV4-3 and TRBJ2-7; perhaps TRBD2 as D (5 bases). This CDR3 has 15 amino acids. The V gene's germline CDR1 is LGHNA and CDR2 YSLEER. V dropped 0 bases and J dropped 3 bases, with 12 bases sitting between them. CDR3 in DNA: TGCGCCAGCAGCCAAGACTACGAGGGAGTCTACGAGCAGTACTTC. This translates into CASSQDYEGVYEQYF.

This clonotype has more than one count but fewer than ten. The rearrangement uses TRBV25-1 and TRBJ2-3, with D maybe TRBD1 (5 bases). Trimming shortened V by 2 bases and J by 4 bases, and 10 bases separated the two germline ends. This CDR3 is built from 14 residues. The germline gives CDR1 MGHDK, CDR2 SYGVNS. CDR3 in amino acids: CASSEVQGADTQYF. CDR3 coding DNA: TGTGCCAGCAGTGAAGTCCAGGGCGCAGATACGCAGTATTTT.

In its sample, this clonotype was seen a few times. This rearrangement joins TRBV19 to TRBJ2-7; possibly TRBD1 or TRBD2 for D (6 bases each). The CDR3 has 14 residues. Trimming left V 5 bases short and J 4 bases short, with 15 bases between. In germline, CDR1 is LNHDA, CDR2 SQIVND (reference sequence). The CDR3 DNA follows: TGTGCCAGTAGTCCATATACAGGGACTTACGAGCAGTACTTC. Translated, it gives CASSPYTGTYEQYF.

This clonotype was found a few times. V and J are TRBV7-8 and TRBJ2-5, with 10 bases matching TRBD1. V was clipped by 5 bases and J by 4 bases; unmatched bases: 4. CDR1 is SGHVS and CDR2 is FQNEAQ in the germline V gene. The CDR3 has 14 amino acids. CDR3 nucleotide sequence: TGTGCCAGCAGCCACGGGACAGGGGTAGAGACCCAGTACTTC. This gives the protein CASSHGTGVETQYF.

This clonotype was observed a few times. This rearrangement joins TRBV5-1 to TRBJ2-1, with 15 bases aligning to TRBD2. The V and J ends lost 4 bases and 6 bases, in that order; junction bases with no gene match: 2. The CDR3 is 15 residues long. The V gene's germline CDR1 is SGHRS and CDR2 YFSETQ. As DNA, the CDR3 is TGCGCCAGCAGCGGGGGACTAGCGGGGGGCAATGAGCAGTTCTTC. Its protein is CASSGGLAGGNEQFF.

CDR3 DNA sequence: TGTGCCACCAGCAGACAGGGGGAGGGCTACGAGCAGTACTTC. Amino acids: CATSRQGEGYEQYF. The chain links TRBV15 to TRBJ2-7; the D gene could be TRBD1 or TRBD2 (7 bases each). Trimming took 2 bases from V and 3 from J, leaving 11 bases between them. Germline CDR1 LNHNV, CDR2 YYDKDF (reference sequence). CDR3 size: 14 residues.

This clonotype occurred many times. CDR3 in DNA: TGTGCCAGCAGTGACTCGGGCGGGAGGGGGTACAATGAGCAGTTCTTC. Encoded protein: CASSDSGGRGYNEQFF. This chain joins TRBV6-4 and TRBJ2-1; 9 nucleotides align to TRBD2. V trimming: 0 bases; J trimming: 4 bases; junction bases outside the gene matches: 4. Germline assignment: CDR1 MRHNA and CDR2 SNTAGT. The CDR3 totals 16 residues.

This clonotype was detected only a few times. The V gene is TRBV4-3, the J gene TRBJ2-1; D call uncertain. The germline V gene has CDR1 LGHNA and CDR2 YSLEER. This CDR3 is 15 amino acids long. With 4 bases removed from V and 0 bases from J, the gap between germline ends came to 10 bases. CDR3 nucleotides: TGCGCCAGCAGCCCCGACGCGACCTCCTACAATGAGCAGTTCTTC. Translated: CASSPDATSYNEQFF.

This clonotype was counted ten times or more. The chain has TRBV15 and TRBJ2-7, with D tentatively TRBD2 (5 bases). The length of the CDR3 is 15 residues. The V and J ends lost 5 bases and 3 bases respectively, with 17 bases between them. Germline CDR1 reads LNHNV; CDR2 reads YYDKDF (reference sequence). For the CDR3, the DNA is TGTGCCACCAGCCAAGGATCGGGGATTGGCTACGAGCAGTACTTC. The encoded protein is CATSQGSGIGYEQYF. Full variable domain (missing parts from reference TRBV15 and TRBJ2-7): DAMVIQNPRYQVTQFGKPVTLSCSQTLNHNVMYWYQQKSSQAPKLLFHYYDKDFNNEADTPDNFQSRRPNTSFCFLDIRSPGLGDTAMYLCATSQGSGIGYEQYFGPGTRLTVT.